The clone carrying this T cell receptor (beta chain) was seen at least ten times. No antigen is known for it. The sample originates from a study of CD8+CD57+ T cells in acquired aplastic anemia. About the study: Sorted CD4+ and CD8+ cells gave a mean 3.2 ug DNA, range roughly 0.18 to 30 ug. Healthy donors averaged around 10 million reads for CD4+ cells.

Genomic DNA, serving as template, underwent TCR beta VDJ and CDR3 profiling. TCRdb recomputed calls from the reads with MiXCR, one row per CDR3 protein. The sample includes hundreds of thousands of distinct CDR3 sequences, 65% to 75% of them seen just once. Study outcomes and limitations: There were roughly 30 CD8+ CDR3 sequences that occurred in both patients and controls. Patients and controls had CD8+ Simpson's diversity values that were not significantly distinct.

The length of the CDR3 is 14 residues. J was trimmed by 3 bases and V by 6 bases; bases with no gene match: 6. CDR1 and CDR2 from the germline V gene are SNHLY and FYNNEI. This chain connects TRBV2 to TRBJ1-1; 8 bases match TRBD1. The specimen was sorted CD4+, CD8+, or CD8+CD57+ T cells (not recorded which) from PBMCs. The sequence derives from a human donor in good health, serving as a control. The DNA of the CDR3 is TGTGCCAGCAGCCTCAGGGGGCTTGACACTGAAGCTTTCTTT. Protein product: CASSLRGLDTEAFF.